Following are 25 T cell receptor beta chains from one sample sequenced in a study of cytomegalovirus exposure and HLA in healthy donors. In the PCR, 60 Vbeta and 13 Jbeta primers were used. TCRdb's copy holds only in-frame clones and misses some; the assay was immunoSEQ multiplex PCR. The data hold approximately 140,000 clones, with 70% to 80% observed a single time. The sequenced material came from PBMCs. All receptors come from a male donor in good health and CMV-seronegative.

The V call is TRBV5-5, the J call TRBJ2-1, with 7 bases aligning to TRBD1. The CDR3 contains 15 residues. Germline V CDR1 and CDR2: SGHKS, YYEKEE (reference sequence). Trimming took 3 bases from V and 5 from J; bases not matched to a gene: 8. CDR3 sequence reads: CASSSRFTGDNEQFF. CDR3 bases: TGTGCCAGCAGCTCGAGATTCACAGGGGACAATGAGCAGTTCTTC.

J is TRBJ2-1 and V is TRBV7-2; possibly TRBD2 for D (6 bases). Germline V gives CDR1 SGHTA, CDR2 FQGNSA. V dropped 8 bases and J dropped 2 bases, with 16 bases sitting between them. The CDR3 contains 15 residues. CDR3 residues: CASGPWGLTYNEQFF. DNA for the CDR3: TGTGCCAGCGGCCCCTGGGGACTCACCTACAATGAGCAGTTCTTC.

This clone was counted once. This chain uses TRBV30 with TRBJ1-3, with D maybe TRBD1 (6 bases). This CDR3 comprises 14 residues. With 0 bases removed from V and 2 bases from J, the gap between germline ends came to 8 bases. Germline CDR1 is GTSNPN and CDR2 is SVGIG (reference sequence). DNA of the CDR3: TGTGCCTGGAGTGTGGGGGGGCCTGGAAACACCATATATTTT. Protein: CAWSVGGPGNTIYF. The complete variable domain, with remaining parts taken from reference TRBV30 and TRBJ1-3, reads SQTIHQWPATLVQPVGSPLSLECTVEGTSNPNLYWYRQAAGRGLQLLFYSVGIGQISSEVPQNLSASRPQDRQFILSSKKLLLSDSGFYLCAWSVGGPGNTIYFGEGSWLTVV.

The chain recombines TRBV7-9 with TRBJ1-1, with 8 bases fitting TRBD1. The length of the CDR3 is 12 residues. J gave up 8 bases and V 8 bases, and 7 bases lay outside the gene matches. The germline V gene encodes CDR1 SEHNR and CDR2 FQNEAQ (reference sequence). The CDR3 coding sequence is TGTGCCAGCCAGACAGGGGAGGCGGAAGCTTTCTTT. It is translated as CASQTGEAEAFF.

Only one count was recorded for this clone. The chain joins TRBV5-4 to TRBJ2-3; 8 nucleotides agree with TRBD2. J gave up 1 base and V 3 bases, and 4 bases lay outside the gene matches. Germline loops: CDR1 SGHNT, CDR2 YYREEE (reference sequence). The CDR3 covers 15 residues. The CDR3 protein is CASSSLTSGTDTQYF. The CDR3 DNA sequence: TGTGCCAGCAGCTCGCTGACTAGCGGCACAGATACGCAGTATTTT.

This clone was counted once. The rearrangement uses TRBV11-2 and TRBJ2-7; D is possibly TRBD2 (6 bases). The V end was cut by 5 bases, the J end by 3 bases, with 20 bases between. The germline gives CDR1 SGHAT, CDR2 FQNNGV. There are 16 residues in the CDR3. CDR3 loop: CASSPPGTRSLYEQYF. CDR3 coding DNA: TGTGCCAGCAGCCCCCCGGGGACTCGAAGTCTCTACGAGCAGTACTTC.

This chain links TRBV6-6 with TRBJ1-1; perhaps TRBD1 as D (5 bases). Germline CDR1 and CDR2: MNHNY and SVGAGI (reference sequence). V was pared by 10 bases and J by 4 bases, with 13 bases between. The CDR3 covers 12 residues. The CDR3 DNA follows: TGTGCCACGGGTGGGGGGATCACTGAAGCTTTCTTT. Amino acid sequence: CATGGGITEAFF.

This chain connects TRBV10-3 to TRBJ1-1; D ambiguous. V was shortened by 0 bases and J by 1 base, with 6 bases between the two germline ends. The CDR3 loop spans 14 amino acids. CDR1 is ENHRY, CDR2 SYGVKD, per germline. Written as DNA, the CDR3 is TGTGCCATCAGTGAGTCGTACACGAACACTGAAGCTTTCTTT. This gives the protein CAISESYTNTEAFF.

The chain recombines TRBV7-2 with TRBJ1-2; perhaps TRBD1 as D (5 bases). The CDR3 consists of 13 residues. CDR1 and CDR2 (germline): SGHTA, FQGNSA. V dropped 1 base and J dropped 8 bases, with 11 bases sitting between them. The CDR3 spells CASSLGQGWGYTF. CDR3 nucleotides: TGTGCCAGCAGCTTAGGGCAGGGTTGGGGCTACACCTTC.

CDR3 residues: CASSFRTGVFYGYTF. DNA of the CDR3: TGTGCCAGCAGTTTCAGGACAGGGGTGTTTTATGGCTACACCTTC. This chain uses TRBV27 with TRBJ1-2; 9 nucleotides line up with TRBD1. Germline loops: CDR1 MNHEY, CDR2 SMNVEV (reference sequence). CDR3 length: 15 residues. Germline trimming cut 3 bases from V and 5 bases from J; bases unmatched to any gene: 7.

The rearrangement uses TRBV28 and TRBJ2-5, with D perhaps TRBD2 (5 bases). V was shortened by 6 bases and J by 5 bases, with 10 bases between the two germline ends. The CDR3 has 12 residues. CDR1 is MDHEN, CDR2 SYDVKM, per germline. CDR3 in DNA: TGTGCCAGCAGAACCCCGGGGGAGACCCAGTACTTC. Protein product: CASRTPGETQYF.

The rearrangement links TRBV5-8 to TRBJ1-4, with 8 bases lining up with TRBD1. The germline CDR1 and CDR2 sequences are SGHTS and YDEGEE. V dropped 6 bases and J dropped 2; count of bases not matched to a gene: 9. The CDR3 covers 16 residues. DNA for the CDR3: TGTGCCAGCAACAGTGGACAGGGACTCACTAATGAAAAACTGTTTTTT. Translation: CASNSGQGLTNEKLFF.

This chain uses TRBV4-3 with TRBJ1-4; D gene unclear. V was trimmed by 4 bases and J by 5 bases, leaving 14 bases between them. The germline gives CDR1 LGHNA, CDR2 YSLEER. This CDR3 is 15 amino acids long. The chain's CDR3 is CASSLAGRANEKLFF. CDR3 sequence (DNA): TGCGCCAGCAGCCTGGCCGGGAGAGCGAATGAAAAACTGTTTTTT.

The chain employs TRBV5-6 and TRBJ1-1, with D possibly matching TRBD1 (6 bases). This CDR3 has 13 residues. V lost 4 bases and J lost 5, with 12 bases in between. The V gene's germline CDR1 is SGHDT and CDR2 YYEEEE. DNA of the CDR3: TGTGCCAGCAGCCTGACAGGTTTTACTGAAGCTTTCTTT. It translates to CASSLTGFTEAFF.

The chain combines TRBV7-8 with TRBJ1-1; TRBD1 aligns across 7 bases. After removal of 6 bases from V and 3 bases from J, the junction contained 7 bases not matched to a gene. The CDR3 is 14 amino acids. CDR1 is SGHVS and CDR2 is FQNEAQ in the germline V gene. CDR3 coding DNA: TGTGCCAGCAGTACTGGGACAGCCTACACTGAAGCTTTCTTT. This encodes CASSTGTAYTEAFF. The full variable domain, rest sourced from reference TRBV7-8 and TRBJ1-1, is GAGVSQSPRYKVAKRGQDVALRCDPISGHVSLFWYQQALGQGPEFLTYFQNEAQLDKSGLPSDRFFAERPEGSVSTLKIQRTQQEDSAVYLCASSTGTAYTEAFFGQGTRLTVV.

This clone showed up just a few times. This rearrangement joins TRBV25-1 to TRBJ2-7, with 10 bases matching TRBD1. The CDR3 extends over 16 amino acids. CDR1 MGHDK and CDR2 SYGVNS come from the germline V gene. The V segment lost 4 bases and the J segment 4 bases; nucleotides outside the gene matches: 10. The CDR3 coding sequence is TGTGCCAGCAGTGGGGACAGGGGTTTAGGCCGGTACGAGCAGTACTTC. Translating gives CASSGDRGLGRYEQYF.

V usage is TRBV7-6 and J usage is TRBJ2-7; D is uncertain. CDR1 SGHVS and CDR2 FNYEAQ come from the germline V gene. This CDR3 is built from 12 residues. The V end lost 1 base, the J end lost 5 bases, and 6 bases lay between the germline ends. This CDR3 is CASSLGPDEQYF. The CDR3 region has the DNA TGTGCCAGCAGCTTAGGGCCCGACGAGCAGTACTTC.

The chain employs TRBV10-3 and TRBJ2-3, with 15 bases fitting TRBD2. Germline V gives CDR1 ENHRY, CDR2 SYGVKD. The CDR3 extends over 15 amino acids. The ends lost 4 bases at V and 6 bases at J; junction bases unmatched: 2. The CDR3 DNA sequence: TGTGCCATCAGTGGGACTAGCGGGGGGGTGGATACGCAGTATTTT. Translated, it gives CAISGTSGGVDTQYF.

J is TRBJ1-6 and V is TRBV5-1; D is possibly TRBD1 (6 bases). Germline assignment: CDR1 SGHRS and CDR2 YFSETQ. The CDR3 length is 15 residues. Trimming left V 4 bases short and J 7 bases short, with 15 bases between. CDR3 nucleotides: TGCGCCAGCAGCGTGGGGGGGCAGAGAAATTCACCCCTCCACTTT. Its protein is CASSVGGQRNSPLHF.

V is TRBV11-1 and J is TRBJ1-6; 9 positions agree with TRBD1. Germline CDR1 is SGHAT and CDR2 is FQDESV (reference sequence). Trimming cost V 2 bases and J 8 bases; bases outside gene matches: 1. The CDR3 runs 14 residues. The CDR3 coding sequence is TGTGCCAGCAGCTTATGGGACAGGGATTCACCCCTCCACTTT. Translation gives CASSLWDRDSPLHF.

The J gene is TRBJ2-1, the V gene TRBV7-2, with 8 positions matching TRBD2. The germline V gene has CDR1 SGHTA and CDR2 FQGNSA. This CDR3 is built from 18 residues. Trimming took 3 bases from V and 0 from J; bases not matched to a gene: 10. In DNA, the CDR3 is TGTGCCAGCAGCTTGAGGAGCGGGGGCCGAACCTCCTACAATGAGCAGTTCTTC. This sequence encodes CASSLRSGGRTSYNEQFF.

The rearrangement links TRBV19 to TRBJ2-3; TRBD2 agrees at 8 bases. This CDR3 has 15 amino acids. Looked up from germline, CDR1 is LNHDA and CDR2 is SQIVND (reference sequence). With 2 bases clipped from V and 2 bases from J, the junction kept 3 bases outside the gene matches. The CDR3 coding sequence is TGTGCCAGTAGTATAACGGGGGGGTACACAGATACGCAGTATTTT. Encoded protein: CASSITGGYTDTQYF.

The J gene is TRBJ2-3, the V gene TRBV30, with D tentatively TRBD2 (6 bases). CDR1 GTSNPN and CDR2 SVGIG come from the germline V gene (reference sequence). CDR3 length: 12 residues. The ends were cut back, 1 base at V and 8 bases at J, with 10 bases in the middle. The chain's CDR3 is CAWSGGLGTQYF. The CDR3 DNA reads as TGTGCCTGGAGTGGGGGACTGGGTACGCAGTATTTT.

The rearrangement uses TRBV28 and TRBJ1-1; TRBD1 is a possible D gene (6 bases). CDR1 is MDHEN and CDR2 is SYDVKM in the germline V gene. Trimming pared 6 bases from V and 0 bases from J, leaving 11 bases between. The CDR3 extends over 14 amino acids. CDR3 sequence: CASSKGGVNTEAFF. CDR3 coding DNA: TGTGCCAGCAGCAAGGGGGGGGTGAACACTGAAGCTTTCTTT.

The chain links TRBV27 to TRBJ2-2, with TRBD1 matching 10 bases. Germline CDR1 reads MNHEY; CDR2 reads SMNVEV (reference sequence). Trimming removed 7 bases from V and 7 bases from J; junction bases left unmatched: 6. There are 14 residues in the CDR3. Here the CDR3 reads CASNRDRGIGELFF. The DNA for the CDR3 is TGTGCCAGCAACCGGGACAGGGGCATCGGGGAGCTGTTTTTT.